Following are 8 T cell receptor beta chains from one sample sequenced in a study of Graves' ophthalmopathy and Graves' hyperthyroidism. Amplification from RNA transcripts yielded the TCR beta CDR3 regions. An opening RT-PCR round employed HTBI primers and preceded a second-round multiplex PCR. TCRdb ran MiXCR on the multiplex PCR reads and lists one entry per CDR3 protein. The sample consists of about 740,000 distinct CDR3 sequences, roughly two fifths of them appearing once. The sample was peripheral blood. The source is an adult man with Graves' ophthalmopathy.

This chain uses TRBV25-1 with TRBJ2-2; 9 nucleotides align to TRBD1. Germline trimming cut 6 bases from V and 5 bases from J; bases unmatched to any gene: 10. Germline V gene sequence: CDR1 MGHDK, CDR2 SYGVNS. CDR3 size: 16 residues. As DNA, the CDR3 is TGTGCCAGCAGCCAGGGTGGACAGGGGAGGACCGGGGAGCTGTTTTTT. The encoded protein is CASSQGGQGRTGELFF.

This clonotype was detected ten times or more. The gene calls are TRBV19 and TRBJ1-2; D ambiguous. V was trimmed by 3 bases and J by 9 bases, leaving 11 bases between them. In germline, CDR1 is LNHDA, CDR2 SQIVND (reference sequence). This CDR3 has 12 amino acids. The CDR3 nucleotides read TGTGCCAGTAGTATCCAGGCCTCTAGCTACACCTTC. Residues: CASSIQASSYTF. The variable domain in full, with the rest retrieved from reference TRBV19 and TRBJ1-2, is DGGITQSPKYLFRKEGQNVTLSCEQNLNHDAMYWYRQDPGQGLRLIYYSQIVNDFQKGDIAEGYSVSREKKESFPLTVTSAQKNPTAFYLCASSIQASSYTFGSGTRLTVV.

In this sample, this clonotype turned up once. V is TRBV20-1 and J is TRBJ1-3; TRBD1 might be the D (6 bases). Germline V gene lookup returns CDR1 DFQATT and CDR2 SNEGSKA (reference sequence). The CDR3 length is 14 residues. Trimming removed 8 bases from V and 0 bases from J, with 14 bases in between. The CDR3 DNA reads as TGCAGTACCTCAGGGGACTACTCTGGAAACACCATATATTTT. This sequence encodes CSTSGDYSGNTIYF.

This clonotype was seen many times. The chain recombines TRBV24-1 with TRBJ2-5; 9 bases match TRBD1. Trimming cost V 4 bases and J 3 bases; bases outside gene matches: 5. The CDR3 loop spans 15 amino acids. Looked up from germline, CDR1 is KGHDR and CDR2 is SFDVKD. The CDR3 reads CATSDAGTGKETQYF. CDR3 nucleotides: TGTGCCACCAGTGACGCCGGGACAGGGAAAGAGACCCAGTACTTC.

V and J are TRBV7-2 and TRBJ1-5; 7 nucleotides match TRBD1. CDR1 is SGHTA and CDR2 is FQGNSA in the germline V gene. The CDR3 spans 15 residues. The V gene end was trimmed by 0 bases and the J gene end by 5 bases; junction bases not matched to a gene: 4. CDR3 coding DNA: TGTGCCAGCAGCTTAGCGGTCACAGGGGATCAGCCCCAGCATTTT. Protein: CASSLAVTGDQPQHF.

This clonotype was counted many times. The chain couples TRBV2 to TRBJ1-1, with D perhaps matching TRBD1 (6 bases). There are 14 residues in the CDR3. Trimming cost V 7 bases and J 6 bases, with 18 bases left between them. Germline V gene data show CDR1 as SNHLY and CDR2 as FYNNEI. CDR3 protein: CASISDSSDAEAFF. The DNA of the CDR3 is TGTGCCAGCATTTCGGACAGTTCTGACGCTGAAGCTTTCTTT. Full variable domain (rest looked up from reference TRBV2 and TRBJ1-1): EPEVTQTPSHQVTQMGQEVILRCVPISNHLYFYWYRQILGQKVEFLVSFYNNEISEKSEIFDDQFSVERPDGSNFTLKIRSTKLEDSAMYFCASISDSSDAEAFFGQGTRLTVV.

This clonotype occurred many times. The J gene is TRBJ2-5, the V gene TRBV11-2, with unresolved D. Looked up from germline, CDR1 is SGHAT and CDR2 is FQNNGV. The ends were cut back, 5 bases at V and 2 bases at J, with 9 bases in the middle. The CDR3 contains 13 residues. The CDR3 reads CASSPTTQETQYF. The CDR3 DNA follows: TGTGCCAGCAGCCCAACCACACAAGAGACCCAGTACTTC.

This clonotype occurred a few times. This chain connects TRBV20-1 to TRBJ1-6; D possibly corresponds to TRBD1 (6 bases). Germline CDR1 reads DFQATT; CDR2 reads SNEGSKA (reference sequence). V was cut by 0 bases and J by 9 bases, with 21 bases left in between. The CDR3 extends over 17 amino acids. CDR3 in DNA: TGCAGTGCTAGAGATAGAGGGACACTGGGCATAGCTTCACCCCTCCACTTT. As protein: CSARDRGTLGIASPLHF.